Included here is one T cell receptor (beta chain) sequence, with context. Treatment of the sample: about 20 received Ad26.COV2.S at low or high dose, single or two shots; about 5 received placebo; per-sample allocation not given. Vaccine and placebo recipients were sampled on day 63 after the first injection. Some clones are missing from TCRdb's copy, which holds only in-frame ones; the method was immunoSEQ multiplex PCR. This sample has 300,000 to 400,000 clones; around four fifths occur once, and the top ten carry 2.1%. The data are from a study of Ad26.COV2.S vaccination and SARS-CoV-2 variants. Specimen: peripheral blood, collected in a trial of Ad26.COV2.S vaccine versus placebo. The clonotype originates from a person between 18 and 59 years old who received the Ad26.COV2.S COVID-19 vaccine or a placebo.

The CDR3 coding sequence is TGTGCCAGCAGCTCCCGCGGAAACACCATATATTTT. Translating it yields CASSSRGNTIYF. This rearrangement joins TRBV5-5 to TRBJ1-3; D is uncertain. The V gene lost 3 bases and the J gene lost 4 bases, with 5 bases spanning the gap. Germline lookup yields CDR1 SGHKS and CDR2 YYEKEE (reference sequence). The CDR3 contains 12 residues.